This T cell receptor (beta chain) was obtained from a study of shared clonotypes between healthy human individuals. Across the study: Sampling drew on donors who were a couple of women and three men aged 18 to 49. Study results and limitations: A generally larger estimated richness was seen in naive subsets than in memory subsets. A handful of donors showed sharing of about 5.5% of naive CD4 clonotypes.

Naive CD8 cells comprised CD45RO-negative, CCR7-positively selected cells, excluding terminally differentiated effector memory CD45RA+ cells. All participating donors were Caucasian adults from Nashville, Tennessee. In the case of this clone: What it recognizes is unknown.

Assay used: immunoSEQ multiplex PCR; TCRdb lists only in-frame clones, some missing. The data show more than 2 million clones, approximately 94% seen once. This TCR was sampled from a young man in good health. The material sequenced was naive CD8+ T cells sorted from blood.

DNA of the CDR3: TGTGCCAGCAATGGGGGACAGGGTTACGAGCAGTACTTC. Residues: CASNGGQGYEQYF. The V gene is TRBV2, the J gene TRBJ2-7; 9 nucleotides align to TRBD1. Losses at the gene ends were 7 bases for V and 4 bases for J; bases not matched to a gene: 5. CDR3 length equals 13 residues. Germline CDR1 and CDR2: SNHLY and FYNNEI.